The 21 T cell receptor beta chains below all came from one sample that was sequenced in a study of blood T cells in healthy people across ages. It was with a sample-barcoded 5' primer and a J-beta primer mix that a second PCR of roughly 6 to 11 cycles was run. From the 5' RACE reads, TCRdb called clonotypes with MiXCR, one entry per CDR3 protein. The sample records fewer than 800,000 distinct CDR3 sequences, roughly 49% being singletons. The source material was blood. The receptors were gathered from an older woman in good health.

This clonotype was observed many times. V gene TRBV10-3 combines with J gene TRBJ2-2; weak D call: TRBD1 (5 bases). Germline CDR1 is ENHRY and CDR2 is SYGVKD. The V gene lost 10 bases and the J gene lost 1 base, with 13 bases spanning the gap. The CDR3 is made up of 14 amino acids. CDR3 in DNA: TGTGCCACTTCGGACACCGTGAACACCGGGGAGCTGTTTTTT. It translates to CATSDTVNTGELFF.

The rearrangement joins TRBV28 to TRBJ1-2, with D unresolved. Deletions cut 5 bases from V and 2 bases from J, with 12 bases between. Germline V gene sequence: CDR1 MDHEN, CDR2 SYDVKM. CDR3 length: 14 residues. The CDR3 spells CASSLRRVNYGYTF. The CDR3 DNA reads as TGTGCCAGCAGTCTAAGGAGGGTAAACTATGGCTACACCTTC.

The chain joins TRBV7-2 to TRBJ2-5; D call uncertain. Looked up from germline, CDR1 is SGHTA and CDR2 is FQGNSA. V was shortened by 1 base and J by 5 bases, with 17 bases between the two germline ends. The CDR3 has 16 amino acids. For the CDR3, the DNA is TGTGCCAGCAGCTTAGGACTCGTCAGCACCCACGAGACCCAGTACTTC. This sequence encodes CASSLGLVSTHETQYF.

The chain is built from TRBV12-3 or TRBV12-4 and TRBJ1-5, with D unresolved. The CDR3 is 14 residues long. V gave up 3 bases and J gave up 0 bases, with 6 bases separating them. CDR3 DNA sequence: TGTGCCAGCAGTTTTGGTCATAGCAATCAGCCCCAGCATTTT. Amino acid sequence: CASSFGHSNQPQHF.

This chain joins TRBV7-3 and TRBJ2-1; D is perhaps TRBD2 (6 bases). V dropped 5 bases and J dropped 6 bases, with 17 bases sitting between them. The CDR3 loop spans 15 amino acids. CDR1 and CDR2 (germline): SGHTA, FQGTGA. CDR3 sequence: CASSNQTSWVNEQFF. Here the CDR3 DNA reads TGTGCCAGCAGCAACCAGACTAGTTGGGTCAATGAGCAGTTCTTC.

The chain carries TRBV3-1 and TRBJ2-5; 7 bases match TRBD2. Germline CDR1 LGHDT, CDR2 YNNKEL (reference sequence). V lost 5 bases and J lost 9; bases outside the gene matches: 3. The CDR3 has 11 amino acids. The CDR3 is CASSNREAQYF. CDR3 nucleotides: TGTGCCAGCAGCAACCGGGAGGCCCAGTACTTC.

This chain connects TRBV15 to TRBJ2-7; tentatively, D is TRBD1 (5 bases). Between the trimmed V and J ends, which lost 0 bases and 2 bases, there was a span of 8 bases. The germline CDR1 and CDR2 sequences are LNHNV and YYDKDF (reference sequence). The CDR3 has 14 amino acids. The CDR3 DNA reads TGTGCCACCAGCAGAGATGAAGGGGCCTACGAGCAGTACTTC. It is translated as CATSRDEGAYEQYF. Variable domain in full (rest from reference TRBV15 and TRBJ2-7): DAMVIQNPRYQVTQFGKPVTLSCSQTLNHNVMYWYQQKSSQAPKLLFHYYDKDFNNEADTPDNFQSRRPNTSFCFLDIRSPGLGDTAMYLCATSRDEGAYEQYFGPGTRLTVT.

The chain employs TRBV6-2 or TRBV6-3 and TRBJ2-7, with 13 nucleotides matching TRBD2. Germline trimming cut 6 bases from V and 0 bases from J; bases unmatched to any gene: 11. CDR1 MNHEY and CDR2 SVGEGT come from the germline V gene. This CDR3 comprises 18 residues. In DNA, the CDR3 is TGTGCCAGCAGCTCAACTAGCGGGAGGGCCATCGGCTCCTACGAGCAGTACTTC. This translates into CASSSTSGRAIGSYEQYF.

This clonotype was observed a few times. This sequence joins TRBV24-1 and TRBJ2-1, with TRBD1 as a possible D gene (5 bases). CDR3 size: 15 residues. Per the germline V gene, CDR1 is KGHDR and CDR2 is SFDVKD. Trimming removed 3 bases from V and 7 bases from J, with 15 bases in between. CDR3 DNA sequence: TGTGCCACCAGTGATCCTCGTCAGGGTACAAATGAGCAGTTCTTC. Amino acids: CATSDPRQGTNEQFF.

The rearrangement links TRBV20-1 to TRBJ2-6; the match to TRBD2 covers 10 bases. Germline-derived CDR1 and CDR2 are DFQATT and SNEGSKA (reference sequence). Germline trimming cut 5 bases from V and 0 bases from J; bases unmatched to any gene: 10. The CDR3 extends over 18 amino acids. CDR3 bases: TGCAGTGCTTCTAAGACTAGCGGGCTCAACTCTGGGGCCAACGTCCTGACTTTC. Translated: CSASKTSGLNSGANVLTF.

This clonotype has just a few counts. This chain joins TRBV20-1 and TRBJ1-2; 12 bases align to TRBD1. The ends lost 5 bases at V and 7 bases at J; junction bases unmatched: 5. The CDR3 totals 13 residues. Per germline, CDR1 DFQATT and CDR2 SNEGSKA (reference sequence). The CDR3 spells CSALGQGASGYTF. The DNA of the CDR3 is TGCAGTGCTCTGGGACAGGGGGCCAGTGGCTACACCTTC.

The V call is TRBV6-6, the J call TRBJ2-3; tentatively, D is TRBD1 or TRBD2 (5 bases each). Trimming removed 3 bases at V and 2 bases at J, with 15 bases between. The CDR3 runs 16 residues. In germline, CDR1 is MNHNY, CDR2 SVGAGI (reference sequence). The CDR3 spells CASSYGDGYYTDTQYF. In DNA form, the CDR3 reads TGTGCCAGCAGTTATGGGGACGGCTATTACACAGATACGCAGTATTTT.

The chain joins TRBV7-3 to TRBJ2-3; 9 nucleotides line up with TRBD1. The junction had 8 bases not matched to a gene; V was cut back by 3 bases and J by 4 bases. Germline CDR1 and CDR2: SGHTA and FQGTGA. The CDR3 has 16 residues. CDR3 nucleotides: TGTGCCAGCAGCTTGGTAGGGGACAGGGCCTCAGATACGCAGTATTTT. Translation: CASSLVGDRASDTQYF. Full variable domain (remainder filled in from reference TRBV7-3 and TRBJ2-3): GAGVSQTPSNKVTEKGKYVELRCDPISGHTALYWYRQSLGQGPEFLIYFQGTGAADDSGLPNDRFFAVRPEGSVSTLKIQRTERGDSAVYLCASSLVGDRASDTQYFGPGTRLTVL.

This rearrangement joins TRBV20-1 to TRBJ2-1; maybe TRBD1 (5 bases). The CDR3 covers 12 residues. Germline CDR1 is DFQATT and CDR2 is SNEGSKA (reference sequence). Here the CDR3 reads CSPWIQGNEQFF. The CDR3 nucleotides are TGCAGCCCCTGGATCCAGGGCAATGAGCAGTTCTTC.

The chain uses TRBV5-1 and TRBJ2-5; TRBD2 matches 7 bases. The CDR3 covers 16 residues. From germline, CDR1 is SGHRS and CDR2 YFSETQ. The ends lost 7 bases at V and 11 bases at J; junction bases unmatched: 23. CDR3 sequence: CASSGSIGGSLYGQYF. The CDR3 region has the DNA TGCGCCAGCTCTGGAAGCATTGGCGGGAGCCTCTACGGGCAGTACTTC. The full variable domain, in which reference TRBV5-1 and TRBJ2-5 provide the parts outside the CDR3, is KAGVTQTPRYLIKTRGQQVTLSCSPISGHRSVSWYQQTPGQGLQFLFEYFSETQRNKGNFPGRFSGRQFSNSRSEMNVSTLELGDSALYLCASSGSIGGSLYGQYFGPGTRLLVL.

The CDR3, as DNA: TGTGCCAGCAGCTTAGCCGGACAGGGGTTCTACGAGCAGTACTTC. Amino acids: CASSLAGQGFYEQYF. The chain links TRBV7-2 to TRBJ2-7, with 9 bases lining up with TRBD1. V was clipped by 0 bases and J by 3 bases; unmatched bases: 3. From germline, CDR1 is SGHTA and CDR2 FQGNSA. The CDR3 is made up of 15 amino acids.

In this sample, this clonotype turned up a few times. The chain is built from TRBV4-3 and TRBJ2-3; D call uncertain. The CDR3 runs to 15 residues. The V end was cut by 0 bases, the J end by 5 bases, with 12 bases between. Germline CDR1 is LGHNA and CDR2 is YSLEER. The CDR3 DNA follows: TGCGCCAGCAGCCAAGATTTTGTTGCTGAAGATACGCAGTATTTT. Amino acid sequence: CASSQDFVAEDTQYF.

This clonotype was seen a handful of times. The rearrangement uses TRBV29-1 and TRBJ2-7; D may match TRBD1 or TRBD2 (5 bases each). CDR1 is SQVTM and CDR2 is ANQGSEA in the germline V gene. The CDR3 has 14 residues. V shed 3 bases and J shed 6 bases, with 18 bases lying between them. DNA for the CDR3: TGCAGCGTTGATGGGGGATCAAAAAGGCGCGAGCAGTACTTC. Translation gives CSVDGGSKRREQYF.

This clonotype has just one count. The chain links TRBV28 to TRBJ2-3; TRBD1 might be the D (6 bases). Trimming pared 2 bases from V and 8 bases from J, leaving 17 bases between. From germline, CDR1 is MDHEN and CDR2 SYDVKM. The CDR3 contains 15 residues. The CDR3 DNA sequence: TGTGCCAGCAGTTTACGGACAGAGAGGGGTCTTACGCAGTATTTT. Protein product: CASSLRTERGLTQYF.

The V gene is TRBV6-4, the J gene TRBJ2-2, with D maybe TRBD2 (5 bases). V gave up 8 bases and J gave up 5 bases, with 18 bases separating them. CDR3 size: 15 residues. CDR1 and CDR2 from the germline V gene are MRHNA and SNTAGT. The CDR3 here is CASSDGVERTGELFF. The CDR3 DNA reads TGTGCCAGCTCCGACGGGGTAGAACGGACCGGGGAGCTGTTTTTT.

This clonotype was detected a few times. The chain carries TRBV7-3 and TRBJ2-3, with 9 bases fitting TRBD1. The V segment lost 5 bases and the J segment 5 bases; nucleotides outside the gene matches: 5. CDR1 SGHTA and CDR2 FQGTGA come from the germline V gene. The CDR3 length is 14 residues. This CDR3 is CASSQQGAIDTQYF. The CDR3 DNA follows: TGTGCCAGCAGCCAACAGGGGGCTATAGATACGCAGTATTTT.